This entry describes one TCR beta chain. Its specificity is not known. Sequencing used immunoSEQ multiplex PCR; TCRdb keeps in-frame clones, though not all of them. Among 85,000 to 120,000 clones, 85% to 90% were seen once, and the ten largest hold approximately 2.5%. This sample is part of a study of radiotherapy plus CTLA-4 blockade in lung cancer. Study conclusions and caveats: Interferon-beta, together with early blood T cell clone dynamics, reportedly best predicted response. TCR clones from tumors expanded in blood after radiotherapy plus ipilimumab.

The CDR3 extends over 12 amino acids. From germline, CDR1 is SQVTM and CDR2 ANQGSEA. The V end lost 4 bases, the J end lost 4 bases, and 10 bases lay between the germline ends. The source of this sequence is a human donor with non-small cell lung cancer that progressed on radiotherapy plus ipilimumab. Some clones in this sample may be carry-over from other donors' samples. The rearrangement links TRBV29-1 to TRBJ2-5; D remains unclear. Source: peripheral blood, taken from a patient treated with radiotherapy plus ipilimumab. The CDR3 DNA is TGCAGCGTTGGGAAAGGGTCAGAGACCCAGTACTTC. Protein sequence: CSVGKGSETQYF.